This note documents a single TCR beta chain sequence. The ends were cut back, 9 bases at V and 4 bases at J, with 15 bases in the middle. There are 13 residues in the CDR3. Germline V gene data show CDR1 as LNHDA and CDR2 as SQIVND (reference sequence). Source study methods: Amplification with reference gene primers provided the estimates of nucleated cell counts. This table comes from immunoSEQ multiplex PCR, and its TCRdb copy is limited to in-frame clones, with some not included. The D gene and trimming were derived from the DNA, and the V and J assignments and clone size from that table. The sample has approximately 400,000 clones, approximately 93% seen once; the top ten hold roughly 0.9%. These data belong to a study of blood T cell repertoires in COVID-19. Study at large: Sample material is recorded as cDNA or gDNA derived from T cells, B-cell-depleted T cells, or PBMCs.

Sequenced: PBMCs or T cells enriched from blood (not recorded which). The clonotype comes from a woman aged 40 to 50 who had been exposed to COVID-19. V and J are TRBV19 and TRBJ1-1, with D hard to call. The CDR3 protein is CASLTGGGTEAFF. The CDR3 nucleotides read TGTGCCAGCCTCACGGGAGGCGGCACTGAAGCTTTCTTT. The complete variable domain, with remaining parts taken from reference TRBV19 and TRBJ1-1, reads DGGITQSPKYLFRKEGQNVTLSCEQNLNHDAMYWYRQDPGQGLRLIYYSQIVNDFQKGDIAEGYSVSREKKESFPLTVTSAQKNPTAFYLCASLTGGGTEAFFGQGTRLTVV.